The entry below describes one T cell receptor beta chain. Antigen specificity is unknown. The method was immunoSEQ multiplex PCR; TCRdb's version includes in-frame clones alone and lacks a portion of them. Of some 150,000 clones listed, 85% to 90% are singletons. The V gene's germline CDR1 is MDHEN and CDR2 SYDVKM. The CDR3 has 15 residues. Trimming left V 5 bases short and J 1 base short, with 14 bases between. These data come from a study of T cell responses to AZD1222 COVID-19 vaccine. Study observations and caveats: Spike-specific TCR breadth and depth both grew after two AZD1222 doses.

The source is an adult in good health. This chain links TRBV28 with TRBJ2-5; D gene uncertain. Specimen: peripheral blood, collected on day 0 of MenACWY control vaccination. The CDR3 coding sequence is TGTGCCAGCAGTACAGCAATCGGTCCCCAAGAGACCCAGTACTTC. It is translated as CASSTAIGPQETQYF.